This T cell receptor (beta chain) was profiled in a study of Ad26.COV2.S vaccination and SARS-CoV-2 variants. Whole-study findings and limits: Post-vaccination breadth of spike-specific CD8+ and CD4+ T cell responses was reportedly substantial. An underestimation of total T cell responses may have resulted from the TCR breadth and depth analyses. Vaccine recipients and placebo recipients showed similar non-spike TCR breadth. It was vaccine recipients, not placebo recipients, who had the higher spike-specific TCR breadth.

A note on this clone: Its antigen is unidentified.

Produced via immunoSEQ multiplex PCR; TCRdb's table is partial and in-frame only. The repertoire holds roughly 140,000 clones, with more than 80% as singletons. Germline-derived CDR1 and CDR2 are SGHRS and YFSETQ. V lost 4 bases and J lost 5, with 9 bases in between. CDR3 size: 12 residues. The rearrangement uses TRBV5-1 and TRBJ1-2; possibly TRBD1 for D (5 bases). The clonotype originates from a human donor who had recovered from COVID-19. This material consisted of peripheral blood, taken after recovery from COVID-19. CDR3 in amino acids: CASSVDSYGYTF. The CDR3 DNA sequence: TGCGCCAGCAGCGTAGACAGTTATGGCTACACCTTC.